This T cell receptor (beta chain) was recorded in a study of shared clonotypes between healthy human individuals. Study-level findings and limits: Clonotype sharing among donors likely depends on sequencing depth.

A remark on this clone: What it binds is not known.

CD8 cells regarded as naive lacked CD45RO, were positively chosen for CCR7, and omitted terminally differentiated effector memory CD45RA+ cells. Measured with immunoSEQ multiplex PCR; TCRdb has only the in-frame clones, and not every one. The data contain hundreds of thousands of clones, 96% of them seen just once; the ten biggest clones take up less than 0.12%. Germline V gene data show CDR1 as SGDLS and CDR2 as YYNGEE. V lost 4 bases and J lost 2; bases outside the gene matches: 3. The CDR3 consists of 14 residues. The sample consisted of naive CD8+ T cells sorted from blood. The clonotype was recovered from a woman aged 30 to 39 in good health. The chain carries TRBV9 and TRBJ2-1, with 7 bases identical to TRBD1. As DNA, the CDR3 is TGTGCCAGCAGCCCAACAGGGGCCTACAATGAGCAGTTCTTC. The encoded protein is CASSPTGAYNEQFF.